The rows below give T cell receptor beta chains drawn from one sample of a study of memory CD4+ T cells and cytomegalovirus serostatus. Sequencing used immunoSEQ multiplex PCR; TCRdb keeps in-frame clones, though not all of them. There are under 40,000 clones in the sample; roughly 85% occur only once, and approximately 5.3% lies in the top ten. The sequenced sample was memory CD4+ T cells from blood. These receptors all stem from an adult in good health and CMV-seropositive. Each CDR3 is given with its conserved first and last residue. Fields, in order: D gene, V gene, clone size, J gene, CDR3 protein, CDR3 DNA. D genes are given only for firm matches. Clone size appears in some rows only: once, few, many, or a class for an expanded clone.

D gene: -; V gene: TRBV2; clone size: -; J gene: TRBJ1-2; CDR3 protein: CASSGGREYYGYTF; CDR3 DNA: TGTGCCAGCAGTGGAGGGAGAGAGTACTATGGCTACACCTTC
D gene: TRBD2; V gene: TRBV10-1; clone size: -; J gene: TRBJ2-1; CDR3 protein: CASKRGGSHEQFF; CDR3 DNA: TGCGCCAGCAAACGGGGGGGATCGCATGAGCAGTTCTTC
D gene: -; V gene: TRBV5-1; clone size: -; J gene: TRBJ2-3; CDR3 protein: CASSHLGEGTDTQYF; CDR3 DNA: TGCGCCAGCAGTCACTTGGGGGAAGGCACAGATACGCAGTATTTT
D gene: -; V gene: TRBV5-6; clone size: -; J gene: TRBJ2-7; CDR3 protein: CASSHRDSGFYEQYF; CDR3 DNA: TGTGCCAGCAGCCACCGGGACTCCGGCTTCTACGAGCAGTACTTC
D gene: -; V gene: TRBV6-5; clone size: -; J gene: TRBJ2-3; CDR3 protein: CASRRTDTQYF; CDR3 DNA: TGTGCCAGCAGGAGAACAGATACGCAGTATTTT
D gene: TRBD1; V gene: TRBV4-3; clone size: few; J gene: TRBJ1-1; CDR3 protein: CASSPGTGNTEAFF; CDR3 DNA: TGCGCCAGCAGTCCAGGGACAGGGAACACTGAAGCTTTCTTT
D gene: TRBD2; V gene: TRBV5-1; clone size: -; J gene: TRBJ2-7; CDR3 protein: CASSPSGGLTYEQYF; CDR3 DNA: TGCGCCAGCAGCCCTAGCGGGGGCTTAACCTACGAGCAGTACTTC
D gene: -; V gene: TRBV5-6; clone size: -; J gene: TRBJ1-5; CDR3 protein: CASSLGGAYGNQPQHF; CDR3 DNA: TGTGCCAGCAGCTTGGGGGGGGCTTATGGCAATCAGCCCCAGCATTTT
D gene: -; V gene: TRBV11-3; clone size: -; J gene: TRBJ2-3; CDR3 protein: CASSLTAFSDTDTQYF; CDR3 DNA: TGTGCCAGCAGCTTAACGGCTTTCTCCGACACAGATACGCAGTATTTT
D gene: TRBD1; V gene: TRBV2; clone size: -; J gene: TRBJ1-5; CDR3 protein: CASTRGDSSNQPQHF; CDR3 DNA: TGTGCCAGCACCAGAGGGGACAGTAGCAATCAGCCCCAGCATTTT
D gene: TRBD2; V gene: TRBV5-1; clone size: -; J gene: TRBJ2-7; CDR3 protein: CASSPMGLAYYEQYF; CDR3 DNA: TGCGCCAGCAGCCCCATGGGACTAGCCTACTACGAGCAGTACTTC
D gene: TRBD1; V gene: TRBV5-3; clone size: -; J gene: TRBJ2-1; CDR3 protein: CARSGHRGFSYNEQFF; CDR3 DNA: TGTGCCAGAAGCGGGCACAGGGGCTTCTCCTACAATGAGCAGTTCTTC
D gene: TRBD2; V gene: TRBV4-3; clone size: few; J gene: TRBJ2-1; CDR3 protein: CASSQDLAGGAYNEQFF; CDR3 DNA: TGCGCCAGCAGCCAAGATTTAGCGGGAGGCGCATACAATGAGCAGTTCTTC
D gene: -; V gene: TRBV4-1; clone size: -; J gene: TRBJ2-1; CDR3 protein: CASSQGLRARDNYNEQFF; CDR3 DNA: TGCGCCAGCAGCCAAGGCTTAAGGGCGCGGGACAACTACAATGAGCAGTTCTTC
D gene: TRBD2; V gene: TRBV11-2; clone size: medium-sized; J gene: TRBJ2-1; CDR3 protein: CASSSQTSGAYNEQFF; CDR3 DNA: TGTGCCAGCAGCTCACAGACTAGCGGAGCTTACAATGAGCAGTTCTTC
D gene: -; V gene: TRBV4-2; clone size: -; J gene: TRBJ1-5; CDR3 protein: CASSQDQGNQPQHF; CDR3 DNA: TGTGCCAGCAGCCAAGATCAGGGGAATCAGCCCCAGCATTTT
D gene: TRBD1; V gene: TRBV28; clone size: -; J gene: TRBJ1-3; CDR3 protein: CASRRQGVNTIYF; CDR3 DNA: TGTGCCAGCAGGAGACAGGGGGTAAACACCATATATTTT
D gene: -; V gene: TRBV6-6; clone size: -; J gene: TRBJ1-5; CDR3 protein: CASSLSGSNQPQHF; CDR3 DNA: TGTGCCAGCAGCCTCAGTGGTAGCAATCAGCCCCAGCATTTT
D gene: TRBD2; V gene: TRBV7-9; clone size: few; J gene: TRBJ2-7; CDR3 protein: CASSLAGGPREQYF; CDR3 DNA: TGTGCCAGCAGCTTAGCGGGAGGGCCGCGTGAGCAGTACTTC
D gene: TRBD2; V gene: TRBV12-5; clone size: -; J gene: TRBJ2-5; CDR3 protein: CASGKGTSGLFDETQYF; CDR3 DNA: TGTGCTAGTGGGAAAGGGACTAGCGGCCTCTTTGATGAGACCCAGTACTTC